This T cell receptor (beta chain) was identified during a study of shared clonotypes between healthy human individuals. The CDR3 contains 15 residues. V lost 1 base and J lost 2, with 10 bases in between. The germline V gene encodes CDR1 SGHVS and CDR2 FQNEAQ. The table came from immunoSEQ multiplex PCR; TCRdb's copy has only in-frame clones and leaves some out. This sample has 2,500,000 or so clones; about 92% occur once, and the top ten carry around 0.15%. Sequencing input: naive CD4+ T cells sorted from blood. Subset: CD45RA+ positively selected. This chain uses TRBV7-8 with TRBJ2-3; D is ambiguous. The sequence derives from a man younger than 30 in good health. CDR3 nucleotide sequence: TGTGCCAGCAGCTTAGTCCAAGTTTTCACAGATACGCAGTATTTT. Its protein product is CASSLVQVFTDTQYF.